The 30 T cell receptor beta chains reported below all come from one sample, sequenced in a study of siplizumab effects on memory and regulatory T cells. Produced via immunoSEQ multiplex PCR; TCRdb's table is partial and in-frame only. Counted here are 110,000 or so clones, 90% to 95% occurring once; the ten biggest clones make up under 0.75%. The sequenced sample was Tregs sorted from blood. These receptors were collected from a human donor in good health.

This CDR3 is CASSYDVSGNTIYF. As DNA, the CDR3 is TGTGCCAGCAGTTACGACGTATCTGGAAACACCATATATTTT. The chain employs TRBV6-5 and TRBJ1-3; D gene ambiguous. V was cut by 2 bases and J by 1 base, with 6 bases left in between. The CDR3 has 14 residues. CDR1 is MNHEY and CDR2 is SVGAGI in the germline V gene.

This clone was detected a few times. The chain carries TRBV7-9 and TRBJ2-7, with a tentative D call TRBD1 (6 bases). Trimming took 4 bases from V and 3 from J, leaving 13 bases between them. CDR3 length: 14 residues. CDR1 SEHNR and CDR2 FQNEAQ come from the germline V gene (reference sequence). The CDR3 nucleotides read TGTGCCAGCAGCTGGGGCCAGGGGATCTACGAGCAGTACTTC. Its protein is CASSWGQGIYEQYF.

The chain combines TRBV11-2 with TRBJ1-4; D is ambiguous. The germline gives CDR1 SGHAT, CDR2 FQNNGV. The CDR3 runs to 15 residues. V was cut by 5 bases and J by 2 bases, with 12 bases left in between. The DNA of the CDR3 is TGTGCCAGCAGCCGTGATGGGTCGACTAATGAAAAACTGTTTTTT. It codes for CASSRDGSTNEKLFF.

V is TRBV6-5 and J is TRBJ2-5; TRBD2 agrees at 12 bases. V was pared by 2 bases and J by 4 bases, with 5 bases of the junction left unmatched. Germline V gives CDR1 MNHEY, CDR2 SVGAGI. This CDR3 has 16 amino acids. CDR3 protein: CASSYGLAGGRETQYF. The CDR3, as DNA: TGTGCCAGCAGTTACGGCCTAGCGGGAGGGAGAGAGACCCAGTACTTC.

The chain carries TRBV5-5 and TRBJ2-7; D remains ambiguous. Germline V gene sequence: CDR1 SGHKS, CDR2 YYEKEE (reference sequence). The CDR3 runs to 13 residues. Trimming left V 0 bases short and J 1 base short, with 5 bases between. CDR3 sequence (DNA): TGTGCCAGCAGCTTGGTCGGGTCCTACGAGCAGTACTTC. This sequence encodes CASSLVGSYEQYF.

The J gene is TRBJ1-5, the V gene TRBV15; TRBD1 might be the D (5 bases). The CDR3 is made up of 15 amino acids. V was cut by 1 base and J by 1 base, with 8 bases left in between. Germline V gene lookup returns CDR1 LNHNV and CDR2 YYDKDF (reference sequence). The CDR3 coding sequence is TGTGCCACCAGCAGAGTTCGACAGAGCAATCAGCCCCAGCATTTT. It specifies CATSRVRQSNQPQHF. The variable domain in full, with the rest retrieved from reference TRBV15 and TRBJ1-5, is DAMVIQNPRYQVTQFGKPVTLSCSQTLNHNVMYWYQQKSSQAPKLLFHYYDKDFNNEADTPDNFQSRRPNTSFCFLDIRSPGLGDTAMYLCATSRVRQSNQPQHFGDGTRLSIL.

The chain joins TRBV2 to TRBJ1-5, with 8 bases aligning to TRBD1. This CDR3 is built from 13 residues. Trimming at V came to 7 bases and at J to 5 bases, leaving 4 bases not matched to a gene. The germline gives CDR1 SNHLY, CDR2 FYNNEI. This chain's CDR3 is CASKGQVDQPQHF. Here the CDR3 DNA reads TGTGCCAGCAAGGGACAGGTCGATCAGCCCCAGCATTTT.

The CDR3 protein is CARDRDPWGSYEQYF. CDR3 nucleotide sequence: TGCGCCAGGGACAGGGACCCCTGGGGCTCCTACGAGCAGTACTTC. The chain recombines TRBV23-1 with TRBJ2-7; the match to TRBD1 covers 8 bases. TRBV23-1 is labeled an ORF, and its function is uncertain. The CDR3 loop spans 15 amino acids. After removal of 9 bases from V and 0 bases from J, the junction contained 10 bases not matched to a gene.

Remarks on this clone: The sample carries other DNA sequences with the same CDR3. The chain uses TRBV5-1 and TRBJ1-1; D is undetermined. This CDR3 spans 14 amino acids. V dropped 0 bases and J dropped 1 base, with 7 bases sitting between them. CDR1 SGHRS and CDR2 YFSETQ come from the germline V gene. As DNA, the CDR3 is TGCGCCAGCAGCTTGGATCGGGGGAACACTGAAGCTTTCTTT. Translating gives CASSLDRGNTEAFF. Based on the CDR3 plus reference TRBV5-1 and TRBJ1-1, the full variable domain is KAGVTQTPRYLIKTRGQQVTLSCSPISGHRSVSWYQQTPGQGLQFLFEYFSETQRNKGNFPGRFSGRQFSNSRSEMNVSTLELGDSALYLCASSLDRGNTEAFFGQGTRLTVV.

The chain uses TRBV5-5 and TRBJ1-5; D gene ambiguous. Germline CDR1 reads SGHKS; CDR2 reads YYEKEE (reference sequence). CDR3 length: 16 residues. Trimming left V 4 bases short and J 1 base short, with 15 bases between. The DNA of the CDR3 is TGTGCCAGCAGCCCCCGGGTCATAGGGAGCAATCAGCCCCAGCATTTT. Translating gives CASSPRVIGSNQPQHF.

The chain has TRBV6-6 and TRBJ2-5; no firm D call. The germline V gene encodes CDR1 MNHNY and CDR2 SVGAGI (reference sequence). V was cut by 2 bases and J by 6 bases, with 4 bases left in between. The CDR3 covers 11 residues. Written as DNA, the CDR3 is TGTGCCAGCAGTTACCTACAGACCCAGTACTTC. Residues: CASSYLQTQYF.

V and J are TRBV10-3 and TRBJ1-4; a possible D gene is TRBD1 (5 bases). CDR3 length: 14 amino acids. Trimming left V 6 bases short and J 5 bases short, with 13 bases between. Germline CDR1 reads ENHRY; CDR2 reads SYGVKD. CDR3 residues: CAISRDLLNEKLFF. The CDR3 DNA reads as TGTGCCATCAGCAGGGACTTACTAAATGAAAAACTGTTTTTT.

The J gene is TRBJ2-5, the V gene TRBV7-2; 8 positions agree with TRBD2. V lost 5 bases and J lost 10; bases outside the gene matches: 12. The CDR3 totals 14 residues. Germline values: CDR1 SGHTA, CDR2 FQGNSA. CDR3 in DNA: TGTGCCAGCAGCCCCCTGGGACTAGTAGGGAGCCAGTACTTC. The encoded protein is CASSPLGLVGSQYF.

This clone was counted a single time. The J gene is TRBJ1-6, the V gene TRBV6-5; TRBD1 agrees at 7 bases. CDR3 length equals 16 residues. In germline, CDR1 is MNHEY, CDR2 SVGAGI. The V gene end was trimmed by 4 bases and the J gene end by 5 bases; junction bases not matched to a gene: 8. CDR3 sequence (DNA): TGTGCCAGCAGTTTAACTACAGGGGTTCATAATTCACCCCTCCACTTT. The encoded protein is CASSLTTGVHNSPLHF.

The chain employs TRBV5-4 and TRBJ2-1; 7 bases map to TRBD2. V shed 5 bases and J 2 bases; nucleotides not matched to a gene: 7. The germline V gene encodes CDR1 SGHNT and CDR2 YYREEE (reference sequence). This CDR3 is 15 amino acids long. CDR3 nucleotides: TGTGCCAGCAGTTTGAGCGGGACGACCTACAATGAGCAGTTCTTC. Translation: CASSLSGTTYNEQFF.

V usage is TRBV5-1 and J usage is TRBJ1-2; D gene ambiguous. The CDR3 sequence is 16 residues long. From germline, CDR1 is SGHRS and CDR2 YFSETQ. V was clipped by 4 bases and J by 9 bases, with 25 bases between them. The CDR3 region is CASSAEITLGPQSYTF. In nucleotides, the CDR3 is TGCGCCAGCAGCGCTGAGATCACTTTGGGTCCACAAAGCTACACCTTC.

The V call is TRBV7-9, the J call TRBJ2-5; no clear D. The CDR3 is 17 amino acids. Trimming took off 0 bases at V and 4 bases at J, with 18 bases between the two ends. Germline loops: CDR1 SEHNR, CDR2 FQNEAQ (reference sequence). The CDR3 DNA reads TGTGCCAGCAGCTTAGCGCAATTTGGGGTATCGGGAGAGACCCAGTACTTC. Residues: CASSLAQFGVSGETQYF.

The rearrangement uses TRBV19 and TRBJ2-7; 7 nucleotides line up with TRBD1. The length of the CDR3 is 14 residues. Germline CDR1 is LNHDA and CDR2 is SQIVND (reference sequence). J lost 2 bases, V lost 4 bases, and 5 bases had no gene match. The CDR3 spells CASSTRQGPYEQYF. The CDR3 DNA is TGTGCCAGTAGTACTCGACAGGGACCCTACGAGCAGTACTTC. Based on the CDR3 plus reference TRBV19 and TRBJ2-7, the full variable domain is DGGITQSPKYLFRKEGQNVTLSCEQNLNHDAMYWYRQDPGQGLRLIYYSQIVNDFQKGDIAEGYSVSREKKESFPLTVTSAQKNPTAFYLCASSTRQGPYEQYFGPGTRLTVT.

The chain recombines TRBV7-2 with TRBJ1-1, with 8 bases that match TRBD1. The CDR3 has 15 residues. CDR1 is SGHTA and CDR2 is FQGNSA in the germline V gene. Trimming took 3 bases from V and 7 from J; bases not matched to a gene: 10. The CDR3 is CASSLQGAGANEAFF. The CDR3, as DNA: TGTGCCAGCAGCTTGCAGGGGGCTGGGGCCAATGAAGCTTTCTTT.

The chain uses TRBV29-1 and TRBJ1-1; tentative D call: TRBD1 (5 bases). This CDR3 comprises 12 residues. The V gene lost 6 bases and the J gene lost 4 bases, with 12 bases spanning the gap. The germline CDR1 and CDR2 sequences are SQVTM and ANQGSEA. CDR3 DNA: TGCAGCGTGGGGGGACTGGGCACTGAAGCTTTCTTT. Its protein product is CSVGGLGTEAFF. Full variable domain (missing parts from reference TRBV29-1 and TRBJ1-1): SAVISQKPSRDICQRGTSLTIQCQVDSQVTMMFWYRQQPGQSLTLIATANQGSEATYESGFVIDKFPISRPNLTFSTLTVSNMSPEDSSIYLCSVGGLGTEAFFGQGTRLTVV.

This clone was observed a few times. The V call is TRBV18, the J call TRBJ2-5, with a weak D call TRBD1 (6 bases). Trimming shortened V by 3 bases and J by 5 bases, and 13 bases separated the two germline ends. The CDR3 length is 14 residues. Germline V CDR1 and CDR2: KGHSH, LQKENI. The CDR3: CASSPGQPRETQYF. In DNA form, the CDR3 reads TGTGCCAGCTCACCCGGACAGCCCCGTGAGACCCAGTACTTC.

The CDR3: CASSPNGLSTDTQYF. The CDR3 DNA follows: TGCGCCAGCAGCCCCAACGGGTTAAGCACAGATACGCAGTATTTT. The chain couples TRBV5-1 to TRBJ2-3; D remains unclear. CDR3 length: 15 amino acids. The germline gives CDR1 SGHRS, CDR2 YFSETQ. The germline V and J ends were trimmed by 4 bases and 0 bases, with 12 bases remaining between them. Full variable domain (missing parts from reference TRBV5-1 and TRBJ2-3): KAGVTQTPRYLIKTRGQQVTLSCSPISGHRSVSWYQQTPGQGLQFLFEYFSETQRNKGNFPGRFSGRQFSNSRSEMNVSTLELGDSALYLCASSPNGLSTDTQYFGPGTRLTVL.

The CDR3 protein is CAISESIPSGSETQYF. The CDR3 DNA reads TGTGCCATCAGTGAGTCGATCCCTAGCGGGAGTGAGACCCAGTACTTC. The chain is built from TRBV10-3 and TRBJ2-5, with 10 bases aligning to TRBD2. Germline loops: CDR1 ENHRY, CDR2 SYGVKD. Losses at the gene ends were 0 bases for V and 5 bases for J; bases not matched to a gene: 6. The CDR3 has 16 amino acids.

The chain links TRBV6-6 to TRBJ2-7; TRBD1 agrees at 10 bases. Trimming removed 4 bases from V and 4 bases from J; junction bases left unmatched: 4. The CDR3 has 14 amino acids. Germline V lookup: CDR1 MNHNY, CDR2 SVGAGI (reference sequence). Here the CDR3 DNA reads TGTGCCAGCAGTTCCGACAGGGGGCTTTACGAGCAGTACTTC. This translates into CASSSDRGLYEQYF.

CDR3 loop: CASSFGVRQETQYF. The CDR3, as DNA: TGCGCCAGCAGCTTCGGGGTTAGGCAAGAGACCCAGTACTTC. The chain links TRBV5-1 to TRBJ2-5; D may be TRBD2 (5 bases). This CDR3 spans 14 amino acids. The germline V and J ends were trimmed by 2 bases and 2 bases, with 10 bases remaining between them. Per the germline V gene, CDR1 is SGHRS and CDR2 is YFSETQ.

This sequence joins TRBV9 and TRBJ2-5, with TRBD2 identical over 9 bases. CDR1 is SGDLS, CDR2 YYNGEE, per germline. This CDR3 has 15 amino acids. V gave up 0 bases and J gave up 5 bases; unmatched junction bases: 5. In nucleotides, the CDR3 is TGTGCCAGCAGCGTAGAGATAGCGGGGGTGGAGACCCAGTACTTC. This encodes CASSVEIAGVETQYF.

CDR3 sequence: CASSQATGGNEQYF. Written as DNA, the CDR3 is TGCGCCAGCAGCCAAGCGACAGGGGGCAACGAGCAGTACTTC. The V gene is TRBV4-1, the J gene TRBJ2-7; 10 positions agree with TRBD1. Losses at the gene ends were 1 base for V and 5 bases for J; bases not matched to a gene: 2. The length of the CDR3 is 14 residues. The V gene's germline CDR1 is MGHRA and CDR2 YSYEKL.

About this clone itself: The same CDR3 can be traced to other DNA sequences in this sample. The chain joins TRBV19 to TRBJ2-7, with TRBD1 matching over 9 bases. V trimming: 4 bases; J trimming: 6 bases; junction bases outside the gene matches: 4. CDR1 and CDR2 from the germline V gene are LNHDA and SQIVND (reference sequence). The CDR3 covers 13 residues. For the CDR3, the DNA is TGTGCCAGTAGTACGGGACAGGGTCCCGAGCAGTACTTC. It yields the protein CASSTGQGPEQYF.

The V and J genes are TRBV5-1 and TRBJ1-1; D possibly corresponds to TRBD1 (5 bases). The germline V gene has CDR1 SGHRS and CDR2 YFSETQ. This CDR3 has 14 amino acids. Trimming left V 2 bases short and J 0 bases short, with 8 bases between. CDR3 loop: CASSFSGLNTEAFF. CDR3 nucleotides: TGCGCCAGCAGCTTTTCAGGGTTGAACACTGAAGCTTTCTTT.

V usage is TRBV6-1 and J usage is TRBJ2-2; 10 nucleotides align to TRBD2. J was trimmed by 8 bases and V by 1 base; bases with no gene match: 4. Germline lookup yields CDR1 MNHNS and CDR2 SASEGT. The CDR3 sequence is 15 residues long. The CDR3 DNA is TGTGCCAGCAGTGAAGTTCCTAGCGGGAGAGGGGAGCTGTTTTTT. Its protein product is CASSEVPSGRGELFF.